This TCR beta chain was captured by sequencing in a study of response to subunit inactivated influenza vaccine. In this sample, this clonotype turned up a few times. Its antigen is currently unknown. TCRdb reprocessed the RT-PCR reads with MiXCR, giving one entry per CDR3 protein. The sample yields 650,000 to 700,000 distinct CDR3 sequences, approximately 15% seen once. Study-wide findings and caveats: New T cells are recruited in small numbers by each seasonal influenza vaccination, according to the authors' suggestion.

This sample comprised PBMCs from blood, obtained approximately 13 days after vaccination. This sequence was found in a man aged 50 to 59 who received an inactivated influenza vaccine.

The CDR3 protein is CASSTRTSGGAEQYF. The CDR3 nucleotides are TGTGCCAGCAGCACCCGGACTAGCGGGGGGGCCGAGCAGTACTTC. The chain carries TRBV7-2 and TRBJ2-7, with TRBD2 matching over 15 bases. CDR1 is SGHTA and CDR2 is FQGNSA in the germline V gene. Trimming cost V 5 bases and J 6 bases; bases outside gene matches: 5. The CDR3 covers 15 residues.